This TCR beta chain was observed in a study of neurological immune-mediated disorders. This clonotype was counted at least ten times. No antigen is known for it. cDNA synthesis was performed by 5'RACE with 10-nucleotide random UMIs. Using its own MiXCR run on the 5' RACE reads, TCRdb lists one record per CDR3 protein. The sample yields roughly 50,000 distinct CDR3 sequences, roughly 15% seen once. The study, taken as a whole, reports: While HTLV-1-associated myelopathy showed the greatest TCR clonal expansion, multiple sclerosis showed the least, falling below healthy controls.

Germline V gene lookup returns CDR1 SGHRS and CDR2 YFSETQ. V lost 4 bases to trimming and J lost 5 bases; unmatched junction nucleotides: 10. The CDR3 runs 15 residues. Healthy control samples came from blood bank volunteers in Maryland, USA. The chain recombines TRBV5-1 with TRBJ2-5; 8 bases are a match to TRBD1. The material sequenced was PBMCs. The receptor was derived from a man in his 60s in good health. The CDR3, as DNA: TGCGCCAGCAGCGTAACAGGGGGGCCTGTGGAGACCCAGTACTTC. Translation gives CASSVTGGPVETQYF.